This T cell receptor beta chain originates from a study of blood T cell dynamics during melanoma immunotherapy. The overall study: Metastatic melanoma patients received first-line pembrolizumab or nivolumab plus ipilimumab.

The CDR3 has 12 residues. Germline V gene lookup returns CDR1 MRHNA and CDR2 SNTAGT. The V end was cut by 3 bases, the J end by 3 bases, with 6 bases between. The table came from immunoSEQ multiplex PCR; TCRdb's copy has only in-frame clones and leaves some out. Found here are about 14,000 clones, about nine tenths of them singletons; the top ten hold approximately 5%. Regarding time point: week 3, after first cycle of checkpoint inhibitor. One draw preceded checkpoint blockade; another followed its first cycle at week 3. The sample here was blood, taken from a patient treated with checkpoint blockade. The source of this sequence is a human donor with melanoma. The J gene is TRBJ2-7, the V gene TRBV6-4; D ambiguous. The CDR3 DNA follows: TGTGCCAGCAGTGAGGACGGCTACGAGCAGTACTTC. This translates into CASSEDGYEQYF.